The sequence of this T cell receptor (beta chain) was determined in a study of blood T cell repertoires in COVID-19. As for the study in general: There were acute and convalescent COVID-19 samples, and they came from the United States, Italy and Spain.

The CDR3 is 15 amino acids. The germline gives CDR1 SGDLS, CDR2 YYNGEE. Trimming removed 0 bases from V and 2 bases from J, with 12 bases in between. The method was immunoSEQ multiplex PCR; TCRdb's version includes in-frame clones alone and lacks a portion of them. The sample includes over 200,000 clones, 65% to 90% of them seen just once. The sample consisted of peripheral blood. The V gene is TRBV9, the J gene TRBJ2-7, with a tentative D call TRBD2 (5 bases). The sequence was collected from a human donor in a cohort sampled during active COVID-19. The CDR3 spells CASSVGSGLAYEQYF. The CDR3 coding sequence is TGTGCCAGCAGCGTAGGATCGGGGTTGGCCTACGAGCAGTACTTC.